Described below is a single T cell receptor beta chain sequence and its context. Its matching antigen is unknown. This sample was taken from a study of CD8+ T cells in alopecia areata. Overall study: Patients in the treated group were given tofacitinib by mouth, 5 to 10 mg twice a day.

Study conclusions and caveats: Scalp samples also contribute reads from the resident alphabeta T cells found in normal skin.

In each case, RNA was isolated and then reverse transcribed into cDNA as the sequencing template. Repertoires were generated with immunoSEQ multiplex PCR, while TCRdb's copy carries only in-frame clones and drops some. The table records approximately 150,000 clones, 87% of them present only once. Those with alopecia areata gave lesional scalp punch biopsies and peripheral blood. CDR1 and CDR2 from the germline V gene are SEHNR and FQNEAQ (reference sequence). The CDR3 runs to 14 residues. V was cut by 2 bases and J by 3 bases, with 11 bases left in between. V gene TRBV7-9 combines with J gene TRBJ2-7, with a tentative D call TRBD1 (5 bases). The sequences come from CD8+ T cells sorted from blood, collected at week 0. The TCR was taken from a human donor with alopecia areata. The DNA of the CDR3 is TGTGCCAGCAGCTTACAGGGCAGGGACTACGAGCAGTACTTC. It encodes CASSLQGRDYEQYF.